The 23 T cell receptor beta chains below all came from one sample that was sequenced in a study of beta chain features in type 1 diabetes. The study reverse transcribed the entire isolated RNA, so it sequenced expressed TCRB transcripts. Clones were sequenced by immunoSEQ multiplex PCR, and TCRdb holds only the in-frame ones, with some missing. The sample carries some 700,000 clones, about an eighth recorded once. Their cognate antigens are unknown. Overall study results and limits: TCRB CDR3s from Type 1 diabetes patients were moderately but significantly shorter in all four CD4+ subsets.

What was sequenced was naive CD4+ T cells from blood. Receptors were obtained from a man aged 18 to 30 with type 1 diabetes.

This clone came up a few times. The chain employs TRBV19 and TRBJ2-2, with D maybe TRBD2 (5 bases). The germline CDR1 and CDR2 sequences are LNHDA and SQIVND (reference sequence). This CDR3 is built from 15 residues. V lost 5 bases and J lost 6, with 16 bases in between. The CDR3 reads CASSPTSMVAGELFF. CDR3 in DNA: TGTGCCAGTAGTCCAACTAGTATGGTTGCCGGGGAGCTGTTTTTT.

This sequence joins TRBV9 and TRBJ1-2, with 7 nucleotides matching TRBD1. This CDR3 is built from 13 residues. Trimming at V came to 4 bases and at J to 4 bases, leaving 4 bases not matched to a gene. Looked up from germline, CDR1 is SGDLS and CDR2 is YYNGEE. CDR3: CASSSRDSYGYTF. CDR3 sequence (DNA): TGTGCCAGCAGCAGCCGGGACAGCTATGGCTACACCTTC.

The rearrangement uses TRBV6-5 and TRBJ1-1, with a weak D call TRBD1 (5 bases). Germline loops: CDR1 MNHEY, CDR2 SVGAGI. The CDR3 extends over 14 amino acids. V was pared by 3 bases and J by 4 bases, with 12 bases between. The CDR3 coding sequence is TGTGCCAGCAGTTATCCCGGGGCAGGCACTGAAGCTTTCTTT. This encodes CASSYPGAGTEAFF.

V gene TRBV28 combines with J gene TRBJ1-1; D not resolved. The CDR3 sequence is 12 residues long. Trimming shortened V by 3 bases and J by 9 bases, and 11 bases separated the two germline ends. Germline V gene lookup returns CDR1 MDHEN and CDR2 SYDVKM. As DNA, the CDR3 is TGTGCCAGCAGTTTCGGAGGGTGGCAAGCTTTCTTT. As protein: CASSFGGWQAFF.

This clone was counted a few times. The genes are TRBV6-5 and TRBJ2-7; D gene unclear. Germline CDR1 and CDR2: MNHEY and SVGAGI. This CDR3 has 15 amino acids. With 6 bases removed from V and 0 bases from J, the gap between germline ends came to 15 bases. The CDR3 reads CASSSGGPSSYEQYF. DNA of the CDR3: TGTGCCAGCAGCTCTGGTGGGCCCTCCTCCTACGAGCAGTACTTC.

The rearrangement uses TRBV7-2 and TRBJ2-5, with 11 nucleotides matching TRBD2. The CDR3 runs to 15 residues. The junction had 9 bases not matched to a gene; V was cut back by 5 bases and J by 7 bases. Looked up from germline, CDR1 is SGHTA and CDR2 is FQGNSA. CDR3 nucleotides: TGTGCCAGCAGCCAACTAGCGGGGGCCCGGGGGACCCAGTACTTC. Its translation: CASSQLAGARGTQYF.

The rearrangement links TRBV2 to TRBJ2-6; 7 nucleotides line up with TRBD1. The junction had 5 bases not matched to a gene; V was cut back by 9 bases and J by 0 bases. Per germline, CDR1 SNHLY and CDR2 FYNNEI. The CDR3 runs 15 residues. Here the CDR3 DNA reads TGTGCCAGGGGACAGAGTAGCTCTGGGGCCAACGTCCTGACTTTC. It is translated as CARGQSSSGANVLTF.

This clone was seen a handful of times. The V gene is TRBV27, the J gene TRBJ1-5; the match to TRBD1 covers 7 bases. The CDR3 spans 15 residues. Per germline, CDR1 MNHEY and CDR2 SMNVEV (reference sequence). With 5 bases clipped from V and 6 bases from J, the junction kept 10 bases outside the gene matches. The CDR3 loop reads CASSPGTAGIQPQHF. As DNA, the CDR3 is TGTGCCAGCAGTCCTGGGACAGCTGGGATTCAGCCCCAGCATTTT.

The J gene is TRBJ2-3, the V gene TRBV10-3; 9 bases match TRBD1. V lost 11 bases, J lost 3 bases, and 3 bases stayed unmatched. CDR1 and CDR2 from the germline V gene are ENHRY and SYGVKD. The CDR3 extends over 12 amino acids. CDR3 amino acids: CAFGTGTDTQYF. The CDR3 DNA reads TGTGCCTTTGGGACAGGGACAGATACGCAGTATTTT.

This clone turned up a few times. This chain links TRBV19 with TRBJ1-2, with 8 bases identical to TRBD1. Germline trimming cut 8 bases from V and 3 bases from J; bases unmatched to any gene: 5. The CDR3 runs to 13 residues. Germline CDR1 is LNHDA and CDR2 is SQIVND (reference sequence). The CDR3 DNA reads as TGTGCCAGTTCACTGGACAGGGACTATGGCTACACCTTC. The encoded protein is CASSLDRDYGYTF.

This clone was observed a handful of times. The chain carries TRBV29-1 and TRBJ2-5, with D unresolved. Germline CDR1 reads SQVTM; CDR2 reads ANQGSEA. The CDR3 sequence is 11 residues long. V gave up 6 bases and J gave up 2 bases, with 7 bases separating them. CDR3 DNA sequence: TGCAGCGTGGAAAAACAAGAGACCCAGTACTTC. Amino acid sequence: CSVEKQETQYF.

CDR3 residues: CSVEDQGGGLLNTEAFF. The CDR3 nucleotides read TGCAGCGTTGAAGATCAGGGCGGGGGACTTTTGAACACTGAAGCTTTCTTT. V usage is TRBV29-1 and J usage is TRBJ1-1; D possibly corresponds to TRBD1 (5 bases). The CDR3 is made up of 17 amino acids. Looked up from germline, CDR1 is SQVTM and CDR2 is ANQGSEA. V was trimmed by 0 bases and J by 0 bases, leaving 17 bases between them.

The V gene is TRBV5-1, the J gene TRBJ1-5; D perhaps matches TRBD1 (6 bases). Germline values: CDR1 SGHRS, CDR2 YFSETQ. The CDR3 is 15 residues long. The V end lost 0 bases, the J end lost 7 bases, and 14 bases lay between the germline ends. The CDR3 reads CASSLGTGSWQPQHF. Here the CDR3 DNA reads TGCGCCAGCAGCTTGGGAACAGGGTCGTGGCAGCCCCAGCATTTT.

A word on this clone: This same CDR3 is encoded by further DNA sequences in the sample. The chain has TRBV6-5 and TRBJ2-3; the D is unclear. V was cut by 4 bases and J by 6 bases, with 5 bases left in between. From germline, CDR1 is MNHEY and CDR2 SVGAGI. The CDR3 contains 11 residues. The CDR3 here is CASSSGDTQYF. The DNA for the CDR3 is TGTGCCAGCAGTTCCGGGGATACGCAGTATTTT.

Worth noting for this clone: The same CDR3 is also encoded by other DNA sequences in this sample. The chain employs TRBV30 and TRBJ2-3, with 7 positions matching TRBD1. This CDR3 is 13 amino acids long. The junction had 2 bases not matched to a gene; V was cut back by 4 bases and J by 1 base. Germline V gene sequence: CDR1 GTSNPN, CDR2 SVGIG (reference sequence). The CDR3 region has the DNA TGTGCCTGGACAGGGGGTGGCACAGATACGCAGTATTTT. It specifies CAWTGGGTDTQYF. Complete variable domain (other parts from reference TRBV30 and TRBJ2-3): SQTIHQWPATLVQPVGSPLSLECTVEGTSNPNLYWYRQAAGRGLQLLFYSVGIGQISSEVPQNLSASRPQDRQFILSSKKLLLSDSGFYLCAWTGGGTDTQYFGPGTRLTVL.

This chain uses TRBV6-6 with TRBJ1-2; no reliable D call. Germline loops: CDR1 MNHNY, CDR2 SVGAGI (reference sequence). The V and J ends lost 7 bases and 6 bases respectively, with 18 bases between them. This CDR3 spans 14 amino acids. The CDR3 here is CASIQGSGADGYTF. CDR3 nucleotide sequence: TGTGCCAGCATTCAAGGGTCGGGCGCGGATGGCTACACCTTC.

This clone has more than one count but fewer than ten. The chain links TRBV7-9 to TRBJ2-4, with TRBD2 matching over 7 bases. This CDR3 comprises 14 residues. With 5 bases clipped from V and 4 bases from J, the junction kept 5 bases outside the gene matches. In germline, CDR1 is SEHNR, CDR2 FQNEAQ (reference sequence). CDR3 region: CASSEAGRKNIQYF. The DNA of the CDR3 is TGTGCCAGCAGCGAAGCGGGGCGGAAAAACATTCAGTACTTC.

This chain uses TRBV2 with TRBJ2-5, with D tentatively TRBD2 (6 bases). Trimming pared 4 bases from V and 1 base from J, leaving 13 bases between. There are 15 residues in the CDR3. Germline CDR1 and CDR2: SNHLY and FYNNEI. The CDR3 sequence is CASSAGGGTQETQYF. The CDR3 nucleotides read TGTGCCAGCAGTGCTGGTGGGGGGACCCAAGAGACCCAGTACTTC.

V gene TRBV7-2 combines with J gene TRBJ1-2, with a possible D match to TRBD1 (6 bases). The CDR3 extends over 16 amino acids. The ends were cut back, 5 bases at V and 5 bases at J, with 21 bases in the middle. CDR1 and CDR2 from the germline V gene are SGHTA and FQGNSA. In nucleotides, the CDR3 is TGTGCCAGCAGCCTCGTCTCCGGGGGCAGCTGGTATGGCTACACCTTC. Encoded protein: CASSLVSGGSWYGYTF. Looking up the rest from reference TRBV7-2 and TRBJ1-2 gives the full variable domain: GAGVSQSPSNKVTEKGKDVELRCDPISGHTALYWYRQSLGQGLEFLIYFQGNSAPDKSGLPSDRFSAERTGGSVSTLTIQRTQQEDSAVYLCASSLVSGGSWYGYTFGSGTRLTVV.

Written as DNA, the CDR3 is TGTGCCAGCAAGGGCCTGGGGGCCAACGTCCTGACTTTC. This sequence encodes CASKGLGANVLTF. The J gene is TRBJ2-6, the V gene TRBV28; no clear D. This CDR3 has 13 amino acids. CDR1 MDHEN and CDR2 SYDVKM come from the germline V gene. V was pared by 7 bases and J by 4 bases, with 8 bases between.

V and J are TRBV4-1 and TRBJ2-3; 10 bases line up with TRBD2. V lost 1 base, J lost 2 bases, and 3 bases stayed unmatched. The germline V gene encodes CDR1 MGHRA and CDR2 YSYEKL. This CDR3 comprises 16 residues. CDR3 coding DNA: TGCGCCAGCAGCCAAGCACTAGCGGGGCCCACAGATACGCAGTATTTT. It is translated as CASSQALAGPTDTQYF.

The rearrangement uses TRBV6-4 and TRBJ2-3; 9 positions agree with TRBD1. The trim removed 2 bases at V and 1 base at J, leaving 4 bases unmatched. The germline V gene encodes CDR1 MRHNA and CDR2 SNTAGT. The CDR3 runs 16 residues. The CDR3 DNA follows: TGTGCCAGCAGTGACCGCTGGGACAGGGGCACAGATACGCAGTATTTT. This codes for CASSDRWDRGTDTQYF.

This clone turned up a few times. This chain joins TRBV19 and TRBJ2-2; 10 bases match TRBD1. With 6 bases clipped from V and 4 bases from J, the junction kept 5 bases outside the gene matches. CDR1 is LNHDA and CDR2 is SQIVND in the germline V gene (reference sequence). This CDR3 comprises 15 residues. CDR3 sequence (DNA): TGTGCCAGTAGACCCGGGACAGGGGCCACCGGGGAGCTGTTTTTT. Its protein product is CASRPGTGATGELFF.